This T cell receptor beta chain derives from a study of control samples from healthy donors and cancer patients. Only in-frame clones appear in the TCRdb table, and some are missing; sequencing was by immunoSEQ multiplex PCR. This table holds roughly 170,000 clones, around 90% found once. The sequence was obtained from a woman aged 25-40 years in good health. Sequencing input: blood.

CDR3 sequence: CATSRDLAGQTTQFF. In DNA form, the CDR3 reads TGTGCCACCAGCAGAGATCTTGCAGGTCAGACGACCCAGTTCTTC. V gene TRBV15 combines with J gene TRBJ2-1; D is unclear. This CDR3 is built from 15 residues. The V gene's germline CDR1 is LNHNV and CDR2 YYDKDF (reference sequence). Trimming took 0 bases from V and 13 from J, leaving 19 bases between them.